This TCR beta chain came from a study of siplizumab effects on memory and regulatory T cells (dated by TCRdb to between 2018 and 2020). For context, the study as a whole: The study looked at the effect of siplizumab, an anti-CD2 antibody, on alloreactive T-cell subsets in allogeneic mixed lymphocyte reactions made from human PBMCs. Overall results and qualifications from the work: The cumulative frequency of alloreactive sequences that could be traced back to unstimulated CD4+ memory T cells was significantly reduced by siplizumab. Whether proliferating Tregs from siplizumab cultures actually had suppressive function was not functionally confirmed. Among mappable alloreactive CD4+ clones, an average Treg-derived fraction of almost 70% was observed with siplizumab, compared with 25% to 30% in control reactions. For roughly 75-95% of proliferating CD4+ or CD8+ clones, no naive or memory phenotype could be assigned. Because sequences below about 10^-5 frequency were poorly captured, only a minor fraction of alloreactive clones could be mapped to unstimulated subsets. Unstimulated naive T cells appeared to be more diverse than memory T cells, and naive cells seemed to make a substantial contribution to the alloresponse.

Spanning cysteine to phenylalanine, the CDR3 consists of 14 amino acids. The DNA shown is the 42-base CDR3, in frame from base 1. As to this clone: Its antigen specificity is not known. No base quality information exists; no much larger clone differs at one position.

Sorted unstimulated T cells and proliferating T cells recovered from mixed lymphocyte reactions underwent TCRbeta CDR3 sequencing. Fresh whole blood from fewer than 12 HLA-typed healthy donors was used to isolate PBMCs. To map where alloreactive clones came from, CD4+ non-regulatory T cells in the unstimulated state were FACS-sorted. Library preparation used the immunoSEQ multiplex PCR assay. Some 100,000 TCR templates per sample were assayed by the deep sequencing platform. Genomic DNA extracted from sorted T cells was used for TCRbeta CDR3 sequencing. On the study's bioinformatics: The R programming language was used for clonal analysis of TCRbeta CDR3 data. Alloreactive CD4+ and CD8+ clones were defined by comparing unstimulated samples with post-reaction CFSE-low samples. Regulatory or non-regulatory origin of alloreactive CD4+ clones was assigned by matching sequences to the sorted unstimulated Treg and non-Treg repertoires. As stored in TCRdb, this immuneACCESS dataset retains in-frame rearrangements with V and J assigned. A fraction of the clones does not appear; measured against another copy, unresolved V genes explain less than half of the discrepancy, and the remainder lacks a known reason. The V and J calls and the clone size are those of that table, but D and trimming were determined from the DNA. In all, the sample holds 110,000 or so clones, and just over 90% of those were seen once. The ten largest make up over 0.15% of the sample.

This TCR was recovered from a human donor in good health. Sequencing was carried out using non-Treg CD4+ T cells sorted from blood. The cell subset or site label, read with the paper, signifies: FACS-sorted unstimulated CD4+ non-regulatory T cells. The V gene is TRBV21-1 and the J gene is TRBJ2-1; TRBD2, the table's D call, was not compared with the DNA. TRBV21-1 counts as a pseudogene. The DNA reads TGTGCCAGCAGCCACCGGGGCTCCTACAATGAGCAGTTCTTC. Its protein is CASSHRGSYNEQFF.